This T cell receptor beta chain was found in a study of blood T cell repertoires in COVID-19. Overall study: Acute and convalescent COVID-19 specimens originated in the United States, Italy and Spain.

The CDR3 is 15 residues long. Germline CDR1 and CDR2: MNHEY and SVGAGI. V shed 7 bases and J 3 bases; nucleotides not matched to a gene: 6. Cohort 3 donors were reported recovered after two negative PCRs, clearance, or symptom resolution. How the authors handled the data: Estimation of nucleated cell counts was performed using reference gene primer amplification. The table came from immunoSEQ multiplex PCR; TCRdb's copy has only in-frame clones and leaves some out. V, J and clone size reflect that table, while D and trimming were determined from the DNA. Of about 350,000 clones in the sample, approximately 84% were seen once.

The V call is TRBV6-5, the J call TRBJ2-2; the match to TRBD2 covers 9 bases. The TCR was taken from a woman aged 25-40 years who had recovered from COVID-19. Sequenced input: PBMCs or T cells enriched from blood (not recorded which). CDR3 nucleotides: TGTGCCAGCACCTATAGCGGGGGATACACCGGGGAGCTGTTTTTT. It specifies CASTYSGGYTGELFF.